This T cell receptor (beta chain) was recorded in a study of blood T cells in healthy people across ages. The use of a sample-barcoded 5' primer and a J-beta primer mix characterized a second PCR of about 7 to 12 cycles. TCRdb reanalysed the 5' RACE reads using MiXCR and keeps one entry per CDR3 protein. The repertoire includes some 760,000 distinct CDR3 sequences, around 25% of them detected once, and 9.4% sits in the top ten. The V gene's germline CDR1 is SGHDT and CDR2 YYEEEE. Unmatched junction bases numbered 32, after V lost 4 bases and J lost 1 base. The CDR3 contains 24 residues. These records were also assigned to another study, of T cells of mothers and their children.

V usage is TRBV5-6 and J usage is TRBJ2-4; 7 positions match TRBD2. The receptor's source is a boy aged 5-17 years in good health. Material: blood. CDR3 loop: CASSDFTQLARAGALPLAKNIQYF. DNA for the CDR3: TGTGCCAGCAGCGATTTCACACAACTGGCCCGCGCGGGAGCGCTTCCCCTGGCCAAAAACATTCAGTACTTC.